Below are 6 T cell receptor beta chains sequenced from a single sample in a study of blood T cell repertoires in COVID-19. The table came from immunoSEQ multiplex PCR; TCRdb's copy has only in-frame clones and leaves some out. Of 150,000 to 200,000 clones in the sample, around nine tenths were seen once. The sample taken for sequencing was peripheral blood. Receptors were obtained from a woman aged 70-85 years with COVID-19, enrolled during active disease.

The J gene is TRBJ1-1, the V gene TRBV19, with 8 bases matching TRBD1. The CDR3 is 13 amino acids. V dropped 3 bases and J dropped 3; count of bases not matched to a gene: 0. In germline, CDR1 is LNHDA, CDR2 SQIVND (reference sequence). As DNA, the CDR3 is TGTGCCAGTAGTATGACAGGGGACACTGAAGCTTTCTTT. Its translation: CASSMTGDTEAFF.

The chain has TRBV18 and TRBJ1-5; 9 bases fit TRBD1. V lost 6 bases and J lost 0; bases outside the gene matches: 12. Looked up from germline, CDR1 is KGHSH and CDR2 is LQKENI. This CDR3 has 18 amino acids. The CDR3 protein is CASSPRDREFSSNQPQHF. CDR3 DNA sequence: TGTGCCAGCTCGCCCCGGGACAGGGAATTCTCTAGCAATCAGCCCCAGCATTTT. The entire variable domain, with the rest obtained from reference TRBV18 and TRBJ1-5, is as follows: NAGVMQNPRHLVRRRGQEARLRCSPMKGHSHVYWYRQLPEEGLKFMVYLQKENIIDESGMPKERFSAEFPKEGPSILRIQQVVRGDSAAYFCASSPRDREFSSNQPQHFGDGTRLSIL.

V and J are TRBV7-2 and TRBJ1-2, with D maybe TRBD1 (5 bases). Germline loops: CDR1 SGHTA, CDR2 FQGNSA. With 4 bases removed from V and 2 bases from J, the gap between germline ends came to 11 bases. CDR3 length: 14 residues. In DNA, the CDR3 is TGTGCCAGCAGCTCCCAGGGTTCAAACTATGGCTACACCTTC. Translating it yields CASSSQGSNYGYTF. Full variable domain (rest looked up from reference TRBV7-2 and TRBJ1-2): GAGVSQSPSNKVTEKGKDVELRCDPISGHTALYWYRQSLGQGLEFLIYFQGNSAPDKSGLPSDRFSAERTGGSVSTLTIQRTQQEDSAVYLCASSSQGSNYGYTFGSGTRLTVV.

This clone was picked up a small number of times. The chain combines TRBV3-1 (or the pseudogene TRBV3-2) with TRBJ1-6, with 7 bases identical to TRBD1. The V and J ends lost 4 bases and 5 bases, in that order; junction bases with no gene match: 5. The CDR3 runs to 15 residues. Germline assignment: CDR1 LGHDT and CDR2 YNNKEL (reference sequence). This CDR3 reads CASSLFDRDNSPLHF. DNA for the CDR3: TGTGCCAGCAGCCTCTTTGACAGGGATAATTCACCCCTCCACTTT.

The chain is built from TRBV29-1 and TRBJ2-3; the match to TRBD2 covers 9 bases. The CDR3 runs 15 residues. The J segment lost 0 bases and the V segment lost 4 bases, leaving 5 bases of the junction unmatched. The germline gives CDR1 SQVTM, CDR2 ANQGSEA. DNA for the CDR3: TGCAGCGTTGTTCTAGCGGGGATGAGCACAGATACGCAGTATTTT. Its protein is CSVVLAGMSTDTQYF.

The chain carries TRBV7-2 and TRBJ2-3; the match to TRBD2 covers 8 bases. Trimming at V came to 3 bases and at J to 7 bases, leaving 9 bases not matched to a gene. Germline lookup yields CDR1 SGHTA and CDR2 FQGNSA. The CDR3 is 15 amino acids. This CDR3 is CASSLGRGVGYTQYF. CDR3 in DNA: TGTGCCAGCAGCTTGGGGCGGGGGGTCGGATATACGCAGTATTTT.